The 21 T cell receptor beta chains presented below share a single source sample, sequenced in a study of T cells in localized non-small cell lung cancer. Libraries were prepared by immunoSEQ multiplex PCR; TCRdb keeps only in-frame clonotypes and omits some of them. The repertoire holds over 20,000 clones, with more than 75% as singletons. This material consisted of PBMCs, taken before any cancer treatment. The receptors were sampled from a woman aged 35 to 75 with stage II squamous cell lung carcinoma.

The chain links TRBV11-2 to TRBJ1-1; tentatively, D is TRBD1 (6 bases). V was clipped by 5 bases and J by 5 bases, with 12 bases between them. The CDR3 has 13 residues. Germline-derived CDR1 and CDR2 are SGHAT and FQNNGV. CDR3 loop: CASSKHRETEAFF. In DNA, the CDR3 is TGTGCCAGCAGCAAACACAGGGAAACTGAAGCTTTCTTT. Full variable domain (outside the CDR3, taken from reference TRBV11-2 and TRBJ1-1): EAGVAQSPRYKIIEKRQSVAFWCNPISGHATLYWYQQILGQGPKLLIQFQNNGVVDDSQLPKDRFSAERLKGVDSTLKIQPAKLEDSAVYLCASSKHRETEAFFGQGTRLTVV.

The chain carries TRBV9 and TRBJ2-1; D is possibly TRBD2 (5 bases). The CDR3 length is 15 residues. CDR1 SGDLS and CDR2 YYNGEE come from the germline V gene. Trimming removed 4 bases from V and 8 bases from J, with 19 bases in between. CDR3 amino acids: CASSPRFVVRDEQFF. The CDR3 DNA follows: TGTGCCAGCAGCCCCCGTTTCGTAGTGCGGGATGAGCAGTTCTTC.

V usage is TRBV19 and J usage is TRBJ2-1; 14 bases agree with TRBD2. CDR1 and CDR2 from the germline V gene are LNHDA and SQIVND (reference sequence). The V and J ends lost 4 bases and 7 bases, in that order; junction bases with no gene match: 3. The CDR3 has 15 amino acids. The CDR3 DNA reads as TGTGCCAGTAGTACTGGGACTAGCGGGAGTAATGAGCAGTTCTTC. This codes for CASSTGTSGSNEQFF.

V is TRBV7-9 and J is TRBJ1-4; D is perhaps TRBD1 (6 bases). The V and J ends lost 5 bases and 6 bases respectively, with 22 bases between them. The CDR3 loop spans 17 amino acids. Germline CDR1 SEHNR, CDR2 FQNEAQ (reference sequence). The CDR3 bases are TGTGCCAGCAGCCCAAATCGGTTGGGGGCAGGGGATGAAAAACTGTTTTTT. Its protein product is CASSPNRLGAGDEKLFF. Full variable domain (remainder filled in from reference TRBV7-9 and TRBJ1-4): DTGVSQNPRHKITKRGQNVTFRCDPISEHNRLYWYRQTLGQGPEFLTYFQNEAQLEKSRLLSDRFSAERPKGSFSTLEIQRTEQGDSAMYLCASSPNRLGAGDEKLFFGSGTQLSVL.

This rearrangement joins TRBV6-5 to TRBJ2-1; D is undetermined. V lost 0 bases and J lost 0, with 9 bases in between. CDR3 length: 16 amino acids. Germline CDR1 is MNHEY and CDR2 is SVGAGI. The CDR3 sequence: CASSYSAFRSYNEQFF. CDR3 in DNA: TGTGCCAGCAGTTACTCGGCCTTCCGCTCCTACAATGAGCAGTTCTTC.

Concerning this clone: Germline is not matched at one junction end, which may reflect a read error. As DNA, the CDR3 is TGTGCCAGCAGTTTGGACAGGGGGGGCTCTGGGGCCAACGTCCTGACTTTC. Amino acid sequence: CASSLDRGGSGANVLTF. The chain combines TRBV5-5 with TRBJ2-6; 10 bases agree with TRBD1. Germline V CDR1 and CDR2: SGHKS, YYEKEE (reference sequence). This CDR3 has 17 residues.

The V call is TRBV5-6, the J call TRBJ2-7, with no clear D. The CDR3 has 15 residues. Germline-derived CDR1 and CDR2 are SGHDT and YYEEEE. V lost 2 bases to trimming and J lost 3 bases, with 15 bases between them. The CDR3 sequence is CASSFGLSGVYEQYF. In nucleotides, the CDR3 is TGTGCCAGCAGCTTCGGTTTGTCTGGGGTCTACGAGCAGTACTTC. The complete variable domain, with remaining parts taken from reference TRBV5-6 and TRBJ2-7, reads DAGVTQSPTHLIKTRGQQVTLRCSPKSGHDTVSWYQQALGQGPQFIFQYYEEEERQRGNFPDRFSGHQFPNYSSELNVNALLLGDSALYLCASSFGLSGVYEQYFGPGTRLTVT.

This chain links TRBV5-6 with TRBJ1-1, with D unclear. Trimming stripped 0 bases from V and 7 bases from J, with 4 bases between. CDR3 size: 11 residues. Looked up from germline, CDR1 is SGHDT and CDR2 is YYEEEE. CDR3 residues: CASSLVNEAFF. As DNA, the CDR3 is TGTGCCAGCAGCTTGGTTAATGAAGCTTTCTTT.

The DNA of the CDR3 is TGCGCCAGCAGCCCCCTAAGGGCTAGCTCCTACGAGCAGTACTTC. This encodes CASSPLRASSYEQYF. The chain joins TRBV5-1 to TRBJ2-7; the D is unclear. Germline CDR1 and CDR2: SGHRS and YFSETQ. Trimming removed 4 bases from V and 0 bases from J, with 14 bases in between. The CDR3 consists of 15 residues.

This chain uses TRBV28 with TRBJ2-3; the D gene is possibly TRBD1 (6 bases). Trimming took off 6 bases at V and 7 bases at J, with 14 bases between the two ends. Looked up from germline, CDR1 is MDHEN and CDR2 is SYDVKM. The CDR3 is 13 amino acids. The CDR3 sequence is CASRQGQVNTQYF. CDR3 nucleotide sequence: TGTGCCAGCAGACAGGGACAAGTGAATACGCAGTATTTT.

The chain recombines TRBV5-4 with TRBJ1-2; D remains unclear. Trimming stripped 4 bases from V and 8 bases from J, with 15 bases between. Per the germline V gene, CDR1 is SGHNT and CDR2 is YYREEE (reference sequence). The CDR3 spans 13 residues. CDR3 sequence (DNA): TGTGCCAGCAGCGACGGGTGGGCGGGGGGCTACACCTTC. This translates into CASSDGWAGGYTF.

This chain uses TRBV6-5 with TRBJ2-1, with D possibly being TRBD2 (6 bases). The CDR3 totals 12 residues. The V gene's germline CDR1 is MNHEY and CDR2 SVGAGI. The V end was cut by 6 bases, the J end by 15 bases, with 18 bases between. The CDR3 region is CASRDQAGGPFF. The CDR3 DNA follows: TGTGCCAGCAGGGACCAAGCGGGCGGGCCGTTCTTC.

The gene calls are TRBV6-5 and TRBJ2-1; 9 bases are a match to TRBD1. Germline V gene data show CDR1 as MNHEY and CDR2 as SVGAGI. The CDR3 sequence is 12 residues long. V was clipped by 2 bases and J by 15 bases; unmatched bases: 5. The CDR3 loop is CASSYPGQGSFF. CDR3 coding DNA: TGTGCCAGCAGTTACCCCGGACAGGGGTCGTTCTTC.

This chain joins TRBV4-3 and TRBJ1-1, with D possibly matching TRBD1 (6 bases). This CDR3 region has 15 residues. Trimming pared 0 bases from V and 5 bases from J, leaving 13 bases between. Germline V CDR1 and CDR2: LGHNA, YSLEER. The CDR3 bases are TGCGCCAGCAGCCAAGAGGGACACCGGAGGACTGAAGCTTTCTTT. This gives the protein CASSQEGHRRTEAFF.

Only one count was recorded for this clone. The chain employs TRBV6-1 and TRBJ2-7, with 14 positions matching TRBD2. From germline, CDR1 is MNHNS and CDR2 SASEGT. V gave up 0 bases and J gave up 2 bases; unmatched junction bases: 6. The length of the CDR3 is 18 residues. In DNA form, the CDR3 reads TGTGCCAGCAGTGAAGCTTGGACTAGCGGGAGGTATACCTACGAGCAGTACTTC. This translates into CASSEAWTSGRYTYEQYF.

V gene TRBV5-1 combines with J gene TRBJ2-3; 12 bases align to TRBD1. V gave up 6 bases and J gave up 5 bases; unmatched junction bases: 4. This CDR3 has 14 amino acids. The germline V gene has CDR1 SGHRS and CDR2 YFSETQ. The CDR3 is CASTGTGGKDTQYF. CDR3 in DNA: TGCGCCAGCACCGGGACAGGGGGCAAAGATACGCAGTATTTT.

This clone was seen only once. This rearrangement joins TRBV6-5 to TRBJ2-7, with 10 bases lining up with TRBD2. CDR1 and CDR2 (germline): MNHEY, SVGAGI. V lost 2 bases, J lost 4 bases, and 5 bases stayed unmatched. CDR3 length: 15 residues. CDR3 nucleotides: TGTGCCAGCAGTTACGGGCTAGCGGGAGCTTACGAGCAGTACTTC. This codes for CASSYGLAGAYEQYF.

The chain recombines TRBV6-4 with TRBJ1-1; 7 bases agree with TRBD1. The CDR3 consists of 13 residues. Germline lookup yields CDR1 MRHNA and CDR2 SNTAGT. V gave up 5 bases and J gave up 5 bases; unmatched junction bases: 5. CDR3 in amino acids: CASSLDRNTEAFF. Here the CDR3 DNA reads TGTGCCAGCAGTTTGGACAGGAATACTGAAGCTTTCTTT.

This chain links TRBV27 with TRBJ1-2; 7 bases fit TRBD1. This CDR3 spans 17 amino acids. In germline, CDR1 is MNHEY, CDR2 SMNVEV (reference sequence). J lost 4 bases, V lost 5 bases, and 16 bases had no gene match. The CDR3 DNA sequence: TGTGCCAGCAGTCCCAGGGGGGCGGGGACAGAGACCTATGGCTACACCTTC. Translating it yields CASSPRGAGTETYGYTF.

This chain uses TRBV27 with TRBJ2-7, with no clear D. In germline, CDR1 is MNHEY, CDR2 SMNVEV (reference sequence). This CDR3 is 10 amino acids long. The ends were cut back, 4 bases at V and 3 bases at J, with 1 base in the middle. CDR3 in DNA: TGTGCCAGCAGTTGCTACGAGCAGTACTTC. Amino acids: CASSCYEQYF.

J is TRBJ2-7 and V is TRBV5-8; D unresolved. The V gene's germline CDR1 is SGHTS and CDR2 YDEGEE. Trimming took off 2 bases at V and 3 bases at J, with 6 bases between the two ends. The CDR3 spans 12 residues. The CDR3 bases are TGTGCCAGCAGCTTCATCAGCTACGAGCAGTACTTC. It encodes CASSFISYEQYF.